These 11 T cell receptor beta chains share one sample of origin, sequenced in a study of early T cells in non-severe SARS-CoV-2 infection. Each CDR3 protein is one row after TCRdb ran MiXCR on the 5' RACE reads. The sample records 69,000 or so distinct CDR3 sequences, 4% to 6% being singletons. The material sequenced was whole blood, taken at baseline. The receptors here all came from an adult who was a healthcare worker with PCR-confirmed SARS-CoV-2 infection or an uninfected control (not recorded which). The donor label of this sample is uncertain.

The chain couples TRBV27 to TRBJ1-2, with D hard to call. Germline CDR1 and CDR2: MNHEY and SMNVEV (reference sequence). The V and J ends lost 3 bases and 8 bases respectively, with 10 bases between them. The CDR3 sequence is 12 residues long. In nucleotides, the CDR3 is TGTGCCAGCAGTTTCCGGGGAGGAGGCTACACCTTC. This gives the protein CASSFRGGGYTF.

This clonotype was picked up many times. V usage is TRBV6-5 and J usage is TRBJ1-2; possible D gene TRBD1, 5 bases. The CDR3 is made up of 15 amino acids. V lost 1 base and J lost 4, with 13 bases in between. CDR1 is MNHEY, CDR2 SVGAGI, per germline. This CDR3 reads CASSYFDSPPYGYTF. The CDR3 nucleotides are TGTGCCAGCAGTTACTTCGACAGCCCGCCCTATGGCTACACCTTC.

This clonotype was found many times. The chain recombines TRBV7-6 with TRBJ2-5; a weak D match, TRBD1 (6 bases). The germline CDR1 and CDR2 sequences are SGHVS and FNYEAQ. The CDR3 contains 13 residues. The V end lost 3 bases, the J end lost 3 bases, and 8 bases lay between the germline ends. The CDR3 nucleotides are TGTGCCAGCAGCTTCGACAGGAAAGAGACCCAGTACTTC. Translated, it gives CASSFDRKETQYF.

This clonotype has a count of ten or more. CDR3 DNA: TGTGCCAGCAGCCCCCAGGCTACAGCCCCACATGGAAAACTGTTTTTT. It encodes CASSPQATAPHGKLFF. The V call is TRBV7-9, the J call TRBJ1-4, with no clear D. Germline V gene data show CDR1 as SEHNR and CDR2 as FQNEAQ (reference sequence). The CDR3 sequence is 16 residues long. Deletions cut 5 bases from V and 10 bases from J, with 23 bases between.

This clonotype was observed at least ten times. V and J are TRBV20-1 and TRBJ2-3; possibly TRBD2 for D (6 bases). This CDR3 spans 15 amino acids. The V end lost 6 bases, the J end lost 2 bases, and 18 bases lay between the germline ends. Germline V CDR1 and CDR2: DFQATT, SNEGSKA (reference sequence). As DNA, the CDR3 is TGCAGTGCAGTACTAGGACTAAGAATCACAGATACGCAGTATTTT. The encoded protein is CSAVLGLRITDTQYF.

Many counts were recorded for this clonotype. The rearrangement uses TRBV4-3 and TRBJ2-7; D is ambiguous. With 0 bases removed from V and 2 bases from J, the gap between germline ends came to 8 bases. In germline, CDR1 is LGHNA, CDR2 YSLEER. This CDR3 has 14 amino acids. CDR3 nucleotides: TGCGCCAGCAGCCAAGATCGCGGAACCTACGAGCAGTACTTC. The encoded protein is CASSQDRGTYEQYF.

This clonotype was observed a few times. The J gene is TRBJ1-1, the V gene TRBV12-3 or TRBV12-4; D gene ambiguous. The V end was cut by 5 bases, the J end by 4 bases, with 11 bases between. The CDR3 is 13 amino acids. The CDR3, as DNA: TGTGCCAGCAGTCTCGGACTGTCCACTGAAGCTTTCTTT. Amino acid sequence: CASSLGLSTEAFF.

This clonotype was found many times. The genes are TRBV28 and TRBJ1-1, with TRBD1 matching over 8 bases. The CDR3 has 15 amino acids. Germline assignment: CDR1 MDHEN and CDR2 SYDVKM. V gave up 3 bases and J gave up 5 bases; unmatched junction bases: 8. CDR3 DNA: TGTGCCAGCAGTTTCGCAGGGGGCGAGGATACTGAAGCTTTCTTT. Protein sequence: CASSFAGGEDTEAFF.

CDR3 in DNA: TGCAGTGCTGTTCTTATAGCGGGGGGGAGCACAGATACGCAGTATTTT. This translates into CSAVLIAGGSTDTQYF. This chain connects TRBV20-1 to TRBJ2-3, with TRBD2 matching over 11 bases. V was clipped by 5 bases and J by 0 bases; unmatched bases: 7. The CDR3 is made up of 16 amino acids. Germline loops: CDR1 DFQATT, CDR2 SNEGSKA (reference sequence).

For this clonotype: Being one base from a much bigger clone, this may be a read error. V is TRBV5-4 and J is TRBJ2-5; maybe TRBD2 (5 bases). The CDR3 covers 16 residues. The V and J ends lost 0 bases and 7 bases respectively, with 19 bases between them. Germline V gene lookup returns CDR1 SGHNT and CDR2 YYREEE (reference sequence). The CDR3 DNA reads TGTGCCAGCAGCTTGGGGTCCGGGGAGCCCTCATGGACCCAGTACTTC. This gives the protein CASSLGSGEPSWTQYF.

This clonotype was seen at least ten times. The CDR3 nucleotides are TGCGCCAGCGGGTCAGGGGCTTGGGACAATGAGCAGTTCTTC. Protein: CASGSGAWDNEQFF. The rearrangement uses TRBV10-1 and TRBJ2-1; TRBD1 might be the D (6 bases). V lost 8 bases to trimming and J lost 5 bases, with 16 bases between them. Germline V CDR1 and CDR2: WNHNN, SYGVQD (reference sequence). The CDR3 is 14 amino acids.